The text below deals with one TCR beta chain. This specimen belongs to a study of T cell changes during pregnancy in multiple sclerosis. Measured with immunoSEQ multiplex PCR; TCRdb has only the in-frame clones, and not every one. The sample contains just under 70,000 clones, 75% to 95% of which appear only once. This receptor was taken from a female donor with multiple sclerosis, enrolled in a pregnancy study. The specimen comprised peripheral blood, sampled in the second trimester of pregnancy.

In DNA form, the CDR3 reads TGTGCCAGCAGCGTAGCGGCGGGGAAGAACACTGAAGCTTTCTTT. It codes for CASSVAAGKNTEAFF. This sequence joins TRBV9 and TRBJ1-1; no clear D. Germline CDR1 SGDLS, CDR2 YYNGEE. V shed 0 bases and J shed 1 base, with 10 bases lying between them. The CDR3 is 15 residues long.